Below, 9 T cell receptor beta chains from the same sample are listed, as sequenced in a study of cytomegalovirus exposure and HLA in healthy donors. The PCR was carried out with 60 Vbeta primers and 13 Jbeta primers. Assay: immunoSEQ multiplex PCR; the TCRdb copy retains only in-frame clones and omits some. Among fewer than 75,000 clones listed, roughly 82% were seen once. Source material: PBMCs. These receptors were obtained from a man in his 70s in good health and CMV-seronegative.

This clone showed up just a few times. The rearrangement uses TRBV2 and TRBJ2-7; 11 bases agree with TRBD1. The J segment lost 5 bases and the V segment lost 3 bases, leaving 3 bases of the junction unmatched. The CDR3 is 14 residues long. The germline V gene encodes CDR1 SNHLY and CDR2 FYNNEI. The CDR3 nucleotides read TGTGCCAGCAGTGATCCGGACAGGGGGCACGAGCAGTACTTC. This translates into CASSDPDRGHEQYF.

The gene calls are TRBV30 and TRBJ2-7, with TRBD1 as a possible D gene (6 bases). Germline CDR1 reads GTSNPN; CDR2 reads SVGIG (reference sequence). V dropped 1 base and J dropped 2 bases, with 9 bases sitting between them. The CDR3 has 13 residues. CDR3 region: CAWSEGGAYEQYF. In DNA, the CDR3 is TGTGCCTGGAGTGAAGGGGGTGCCTACGAGCAGTACTTC.

The CDR3 DNA reads TGTGCCAGTAGGGACAGGGGAGGCGCGGCAGATACGCAGTATTTT. Protein: CASRDRGGAADTQYF. The chain couples TRBV19 to TRBJ2-3, with 9 bases identical to TRBD1. The CDR3 has 15 amino acids. Germline V gene sequence: CDR1 LNHDA, CDR2 SQIVND (reference sequence). With 6 bases clipped from V and 4 bases from J, the junction kept 8 bases outside the gene matches.

The chain carries TRBV5-1 and TRBJ1-1, with TRBD1 matching 11 bases. Trimming cost V 2 bases and J 4 bases; bases outside gene matches: 4. Germline CDR1 is SGHRS and CDR2 is YFSETQ. The CDR3 extends over 15 amino acids. In DNA, the CDR3 is TGCGCCAGCAGCTTTTCCGGGACAGGGGGCACTGAAGCTTTCTTT. Protein sequence: CASSFSGTGGTEAFF.

The chain employs TRBV19 and TRBJ2-1; tentatively, D is TRBD2 (5 bases). The ends were cut back, 5 bases at V and 6 bases at J, with 17 bases in the middle. CDR1 and CDR2 (germline): LNHDA, SQIVND (reference sequence). This CDR3 comprises 15 residues. CDR3 residues: CASSEDFSLGNEQFF. CDR3 nucleotides: TGTGCCAGTAGTGAGGACTTTTCTTTGGGCAATGAGCAGTTCTTC.

The chain is built from TRBV5-1 and TRBJ2-7, with D uncertain. From germline, CDR1 is SGHRS and CDR2 YFSETQ. The CDR3 sequence is 15 residues long. Trimming removed 0 bases from V and 0 bases from J, with 10 bases in between. Here the CDR3 reads CASSLGPSLSYEQYF. CDR3 nucleotides: TGCGCCAGCAGCTTGGGTCCCAGTCTCTCCTACGAGCAGTACTTC.

The V call is TRBV5-1, the J call TRBJ2-2, with TRBD1 identical over 9 bases. After removal of 6 bases from V and 0 bases from J, the junction contained 3 bases not matched to a gene. This CDR3 is 15 amino acids long. Germline CDR1 is SGHRS and CDR2 is YFSETQ. The CDR3 sequence: CASTRDRANTGELFF. CDR3 coding DNA: TGCGCCAGCACACGGGACAGGGCGAACACCGGGGAGCTGTTTTTT.

The chain employs TRBV27 and TRBJ2-5; D possibly corresponds to TRBD1 (6 bases). From germline, CDR1 is MNHEY and CDR2 SMNVEV (reference sequence). The CDR3 extends over 14 amino acids. The V and J ends lost 5 bases and 2 bases respectively, with 12 bases between them. In nucleotides, the CDR3 is TGTGCCAGCAGTGCCCGGACAGAACAAGAGACCCAGTACTTC. Its protein is CASSARTEQETQYF.

The V call is TRBV7-2, the J call TRBJ2-4; a possible D gene is TRBD2 (6 bases). This CDR3 has 15 amino acids. The ends were cut back, 2 bases at V and 4 bases at J, with 12 bases in the middle. Per the germline V gene, CDR1 is SGHTA and CDR2 is FQGNSA. The CDR3 DNA follows: TGTGCCAGCAGCTTATTTCCGGGGGTAAAAAACATTCAGTACTTC. Its translation: CASSLFPGVKNIQYF.